The rows below give T cell receptor beta chains drawn from one sample of a study of beta chain features in type 1 diabetes. Profiling relied on immunoSEQ multiplex PCR, and the TCRdb table lists in-frame clones only, not all of them. The sample has some 99,000 clones; approximately 39% are singletons. The material sequenced was stem cell memory CD4+ T cells from blood. Source of these receptors: a young woman in good health. CDR3s include the opening cysteine and the closing phenylalanine or tryptophan. A D gene is named only where the DNA matches it firmly. Clone size, where shown, is once, few, many, or a class for clones that have expanded.

abundance: few
v_gene: TRBV7-8
j_gene: TRBJ2-2
d_gene: TRBD2
CDR3aa: CASSLSTSGRIGELFF
CDR3nt: TGTGCCAGCAGCTTATCGACTAGCGGGAGGATCGGGGAGCTGTTTTTT

abundance: few
v_gene: TRBV28
j_gene: TRBJ2-1
d_gene: NA
CDR3aa: CASEGANWDEQFF
CDR3nt: TGTGCCAGCGAAGGGGCGAACTGGGATGAGCAGTTCTTC

abundance: NA
v_gene: TRBV6-1
j_gene: TRBJ2-4
d_gene: TRBD1
CDR3aa: CASRGQGRENIQYF
CDR3nt: TGTGCCAGCAGGGGACAGGGGAGAGAAAACATTCAGTACTTC

abundance: NA
v_gene: TRBV7-9
j_gene: TRBJ1-3
d_gene: TRBD1
CDR3aa: CASSPQPPGGRGNTIYF
CDR3nt: TGTGCCAGCAGCCCTCAACCACCAGGGGGCCGCGGAAACACCATATATTTT

abundance: NA
v_gene: TRBV28
j_gene: TRBJ2-3
d_gene: TRBD2
CDR3aa: CASSFALAGVGDTQYF
CDR3nt: TGTGCCAGCAGTTTTGCACTAGCGGGAGTAGGGGATACGCAGTATTTT

abundance: NA
v_gene: TRBV5-1
j_gene: TRBJ2-1
d_gene: NA
CDR3aa: CASSWSLLYNEQFF
CDR3nt: TGCGCCAGCAGCTGGTCTTTACTATACAATGAGCAGTTCTTC

abundance: NA
v_gene: TRBV7-9
j_gene: TRBJ2-7
d_gene: NA
CDR3aa: CASSLVVYRSSYEQYF
CDR3nt: TGTGCCAGCAGCTTAGTTGTCTACCGAAGCTCCTACGAGCAGTACTTC

abundance: NA
v_gene: TRBV10-3
j_gene: TRBJ1-1
d_gene: TRBD1
CDR3aa: CAIRGDRANTEAFF
CDR3nt: TGTGCCATCAGAGGGGACAGGGCGAACACTGAAGCTTTCTTT

abundance: NA
v_gene: TRBV7-9
j_gene: TRBJ2-1
d_gene: NA
CDR3aa: CASSLSGTLSYNEQFF
CDR3nt: TGTGCCAGCAGCTTATCCGGGACACTCTCCTACAATGAGCAGTTCTTC

abundance: NA
v_gene: TRBV18
j_gene: TRBJ1-3
d_gene: TRBD1
CDR3aa: CASSPGTEGNTIYF
CDR3nt: TGTGCCAGCTCACCAGGGACAGAAGGAAACACCATATATTTT

abundance: NA
v_gene: TRBV30
j_gene: TRBJ2-7
d_gene: NA
CDR3aa: CAWSLASYEQYF
CDR3nt: TGTGCCTGGAGTCTGGCCTCCTACGAGCAGTACTTC

abundance: NA
v_gene: TRBV2
j_gene: TRBJ1-6
d_gene: NA
CDR3aa: CASSELRGTLRSPLHF
CDR3nt: TGTGCCAGCAGTGAACTTAGGGGAACGTTGAGATCACCCCTCCACTTT

abundance: few
v_gene: TRBV19
j_gene: TRBJ2-1
d_gene: TRBD2
CDR3aa: CASLSGTSPYNEQFF
CDR3nt: TGTGCCAGTTTATCCGGGACTAGCCCCTACAATGAGCAGTTCTTC

abundance: NA
v_gene: TRBV5-1
j_gene: TRBJ2-2
d_gene: NA
CDR3aa: CASSLLSGSKGGELFF
CDR3nt: TGCGCCAGCAGCTTGCTGTCCGGGAGTAAGGGCGGGGAGCTGTTTTTT

abundance: once
v_gene: TRBV6-1
j_gene: TRBJ1-1
d_gene: NA
CDR3aa: CASTTRVNTEAFF
CDR3nt: TGTGCCAGCACCACCCGGGTGAACACTGAAGCTTTCTTT

abundance: NA
v_gene: TRBV2
j_gene: TRBJ1-2
d_gene: NA
CDR3aa: CASIPRPRGGYTF
CDR3nt: TGTGCCAGCATTCCTCGTCCTAGGGGTGGCTACACCTTC